The present entry profiles one T cell receptor beta chain with its context. This sample was taken from a study of cytomegalovirus exposure and HLA in healthy donors. 60 Vbeta and 13 Jbeta primers were used in PCR. Original analysis: Roughly 10 million shared chains were among some 80 million unique TCR beta chains counted in a later analysis. Repertoires were generated with immunoSEQ multiplex PCR, while TCRdb's copy carries only in-frame clones and drops some. The V and J calls and clone size are taken from that table; D and trimming were inferred from the DNA. Here the sample spans roughly 51,000 clones, over 75% being singletons. CDR3 length: 16 residues. The ends lost 4 bases at V and 4 bases at J; junction bases unmatched: 6. Germline V gene data show CDR1 as MGHRA and CDR2 as YSYEKL.

Sequenced: PBMCs. The TCR sequence derives from a boy between 10 and 17 years old in good health and CMV-seropositive. V is TRBV4-1 and J is TRBJ2-3; 12 bases map to TRBD2. CDR3 sequence reads: CASSPWTSGVADTQYF. The CDR3 bases are TGCGCCAGCAGCCCGTGGACTAGCGGGGTAGCAGATACGCAGTATTTT.